Listed here is a single TCR beta chain. Its antigen remains unknown. The sample comes from a study of T cell clones after liver transplantation. In the study overall: Tolerant meant at least one year fully off immunosuppression without liver enzymes above twice normal. General study results and limits: In 5 of 8 subjects, circulating graft-donor-reactive CD4 TCRbeta sequences fell significantly after transplant. Graft donor-reactive T cells possibly entered the graft instead of undergoing deletion.

Losses at the gene ends were 3 bases for V and 3 bases for J; bases not matched to a gene: 6. Germline V gives CDR1 SGHAT, CDR2 FQNNGV. The CDR3 totals 15 residues. Sorting of unstimulated PBMCs yielded separate CD3+CD4+ and CD3+CD8+ fractions. Generated by immunoSEQ multiplex PCR, the TCRdb table keeps only in-frame clones and is missing some. The sample lists tens of thousands of clones, 70% to 80% occurring once. The specimen was CD4+ T cells from blood, collected before liver transplant. The rearrangement uses TRBV11-2 and TRBJ2-7, with 9 bases lining up with TRBD1. This TCR was recovered from a human donor who received a liver transplant. The DNA for the CDR3 is TGTGCCAGCAGCTTCGAGGCGGGACAGGGCTACGAGCAGTACTTC. Its protein product is CASSFEAGQGYEQYF.